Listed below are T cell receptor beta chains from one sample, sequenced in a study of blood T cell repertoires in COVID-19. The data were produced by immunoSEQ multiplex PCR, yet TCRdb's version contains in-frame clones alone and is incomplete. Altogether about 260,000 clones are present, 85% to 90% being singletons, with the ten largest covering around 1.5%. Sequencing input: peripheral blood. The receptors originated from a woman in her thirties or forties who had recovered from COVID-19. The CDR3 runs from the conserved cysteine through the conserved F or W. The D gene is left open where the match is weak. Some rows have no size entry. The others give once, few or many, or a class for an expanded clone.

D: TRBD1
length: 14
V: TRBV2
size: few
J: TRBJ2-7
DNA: TGTGCCAGCAGTGAGGGGACAGGGGCCTACGAGCAGTACTTC
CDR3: CASSEGTGAYEQYF

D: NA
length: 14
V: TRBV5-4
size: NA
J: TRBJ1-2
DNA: TGTGCCAGCAGCTTAGGGGGATTTGACTATGGCTACACCTTC
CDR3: CASSLGGFDYGYTF

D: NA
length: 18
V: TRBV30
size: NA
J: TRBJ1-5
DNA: TGTGCCTGGATTGTCCTCAGGGACTCGAAGGATAGCAATCAGCCCCAGCATTTT
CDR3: CAWIVLRDSKDSNQPQHF

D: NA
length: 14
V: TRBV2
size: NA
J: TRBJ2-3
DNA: TGTGCCAGCAGTGAAACACGGGGCACAGATACGCAGTATTTT
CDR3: CASSETRGTDTQYF

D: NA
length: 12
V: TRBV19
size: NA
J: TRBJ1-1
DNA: TGTGCCAGTAGTACAGGGAACACTGAAGCTTTCTTT
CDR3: CASSTGNTEAFF

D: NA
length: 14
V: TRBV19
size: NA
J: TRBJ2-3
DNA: TGTGCCAGTAGTGCCGGGACTCTCGCCGGTACGCAGTATTTT
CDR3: CASSAGTLAGTQYF

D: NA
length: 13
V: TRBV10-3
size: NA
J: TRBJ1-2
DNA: TGTGCCATCACGGGAAGAGCTAACTATGGCTACACCTTC
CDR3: CAITGRANYGYTF

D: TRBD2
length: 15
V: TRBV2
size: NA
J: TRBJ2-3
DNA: TGTGCCAGCAGAGCCGCGGGGGGGGCTCGGGGTACGCAGTATTTT
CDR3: CASRAAGGARGTQYF

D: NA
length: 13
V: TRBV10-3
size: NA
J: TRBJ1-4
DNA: TGTGCCATCAGTAACACCCTGAATGAAAAACTGTTTTTT
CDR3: CAISNTLNEKLFF

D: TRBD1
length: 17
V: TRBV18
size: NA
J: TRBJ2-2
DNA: TGTGCCAGCTCACCAGAGGCGGACAGGGCTTTCTCCGGGGAGCTGTTTTTT
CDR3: CASSPEADRAFSGELFF

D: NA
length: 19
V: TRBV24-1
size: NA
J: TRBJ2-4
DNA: TGTGCCACCAGTGATTTGCCGGTATTCCTAGGTCAGTACAAAAACATTCAGTACTTC
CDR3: CATSDLPVFLGQYKNIQYF

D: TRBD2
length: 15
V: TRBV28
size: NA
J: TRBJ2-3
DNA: TGTGCCAGCAGTCTTCCGGGACTAGCGGCAGATACGCAGTATTTT
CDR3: CASSLPGLAADTQYF

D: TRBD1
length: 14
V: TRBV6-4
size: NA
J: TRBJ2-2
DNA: TGTGCCAGCAGTGACAGGGGGCGCGGCGGGGAGCTGTTTTTT
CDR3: CASSDRGRGGELFF

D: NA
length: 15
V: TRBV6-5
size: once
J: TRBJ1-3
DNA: TGTGCCAGCAGTTACTCCCGGGGCTCTGGAAACACCATATATTTT
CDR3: CASSYSRGSGNTIYF

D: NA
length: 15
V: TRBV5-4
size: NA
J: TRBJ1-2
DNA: TGTGCCAGCAGCTTGAGTACAGGGCGAAACTATGGCTACACCTTC
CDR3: CASSLSTGRNYGYTF

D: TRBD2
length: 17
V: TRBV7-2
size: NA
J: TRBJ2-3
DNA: TGTGCCAGCAGCTCCCTTCCCCTTCGGGGGGAGGCAGATACGCAGTATTTT
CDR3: CASSSLPLRGEADTQYF

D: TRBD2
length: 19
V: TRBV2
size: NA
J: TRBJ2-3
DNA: TGTGCCAGCAGTGAATGGAGCGGGGGGCTACGGGGTAGTGCAGATACGCAGTATTTT
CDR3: CASSEWSGGLRGSADTQYF

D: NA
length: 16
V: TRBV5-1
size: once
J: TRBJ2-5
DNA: TGCGCCAGCAGCTCTCACGCGGACAGAACTAAGGGGACCCAGTACTTC
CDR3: CASSSHADRTKGTQYF

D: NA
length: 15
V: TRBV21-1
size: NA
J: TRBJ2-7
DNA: TGTGCCAGCAGTCTCGGGTGCAGGGGGAGGTACGAGCAGTACTTC
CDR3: CASSLGCRGRYEQYF

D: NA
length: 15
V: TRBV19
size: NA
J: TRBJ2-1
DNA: TGTGCCAGTAGTATAGGAGCGAGTCGGGGAGATGAGCAGTTCTTC
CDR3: CASSIGASRGDEQFF

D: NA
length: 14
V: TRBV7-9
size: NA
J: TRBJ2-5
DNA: TGTGCCAGCAGCCAAAACCACAGGGCCGAGACCCAGTACTTC
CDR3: CASSQNHRAETQYF

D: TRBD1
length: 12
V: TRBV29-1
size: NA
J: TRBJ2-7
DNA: TGCAGCGTGGGGACAGGGTTCGACGAGCAGTACTTC
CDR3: CSVGTGFDEQYF

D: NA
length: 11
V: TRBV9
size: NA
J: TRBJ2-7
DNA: TGTGCCAGCAGCGACTCCAACGAGCAGTACTTC
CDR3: CASSDSNEQYF

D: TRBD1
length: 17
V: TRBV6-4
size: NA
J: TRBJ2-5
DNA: TGTGCCAGCAGCTTGAGACGGGACAGGGGGCAGACGGAGACCCAGTACTTC
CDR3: CASSLRRDRGQTETQYF

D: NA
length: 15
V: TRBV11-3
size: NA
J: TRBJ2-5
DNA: TGTGCCAGCAGCTTAGGTAGCGGAGCTCAAGAGACCCAGTACTTC
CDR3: CASSLGSGAQETQYF

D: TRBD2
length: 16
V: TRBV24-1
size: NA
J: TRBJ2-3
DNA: TGTGCCACCAGTGATGCCTCCCGGGGGGGCGGAGATACGCAGTATTTT
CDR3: CATSDASRGGGDTQYF

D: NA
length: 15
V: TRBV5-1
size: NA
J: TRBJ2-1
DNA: TGCGCCAGCAGCTTGGTCCCCCGAGACTACAATGAGCAGTTCTTC
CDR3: CASSLVPRDYNEQFF

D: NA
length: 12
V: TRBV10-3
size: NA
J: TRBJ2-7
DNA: TGTGCCATCAGTGATCCAGCCTACGAGCAGTACTTC
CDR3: CAISDPAYEQYF

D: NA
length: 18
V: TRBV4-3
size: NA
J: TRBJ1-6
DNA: TGCGCCAGCAGCCAAGATTACGGGGCGGACAGAAATAATTCACCCCTCCACTTT
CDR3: CASSQDYGADRNNSPLHF

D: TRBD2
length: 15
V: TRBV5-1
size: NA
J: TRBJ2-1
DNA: TGCGCCAGCAGCCCAAGCGGGGGGGCAAGCAATGAGCAGTTCTTC
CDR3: CASSPSGGASNEQFF

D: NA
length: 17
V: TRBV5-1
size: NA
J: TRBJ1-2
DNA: TGCGCCAGCAGCCTCCCCGGACAAAGGTTGGGTAACTATGGCTACACCTTC
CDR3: CASSLPGQRLGNYGYTF

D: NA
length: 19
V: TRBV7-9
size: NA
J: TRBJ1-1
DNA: TGTGCCAGCAGCCCAATATCGACAGGAAGGTTCCCTATGAACACTGAAGCTTTCTTT
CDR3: CASSPISTGRFPMNTEAFF

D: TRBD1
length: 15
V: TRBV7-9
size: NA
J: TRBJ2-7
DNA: TGTGCCAGCAGCTTAGGGCAGGGGGTTTACTACGAGCAGTACTTC
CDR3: CASSLGQGVYYEQYF

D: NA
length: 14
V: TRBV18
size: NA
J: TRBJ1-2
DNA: TGTGCCAGCTCACCAGGCGCACAGCTCTATGGCTACACCTTC
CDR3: CASSPGAQLYGYTF

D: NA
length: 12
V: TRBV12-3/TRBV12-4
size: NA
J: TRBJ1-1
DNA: TGTGCCAACCGCCGGGGGGACACTGAAGCTTTCTTT
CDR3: CANRRGDTEAFF

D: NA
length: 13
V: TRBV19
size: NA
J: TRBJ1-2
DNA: TGTGCCAGTAGCTTAGAGGGAAACTATGGCTACACCTTC
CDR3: CASSLEGNYGYTF

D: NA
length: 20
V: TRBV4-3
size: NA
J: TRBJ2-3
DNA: TGCGCCAGCAGCCAAGCGTCTAGCATACTGCCTGGGGAGTATTTTTATACGCAGTATTTT
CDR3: CASSQASSILPGEYFYTQYF